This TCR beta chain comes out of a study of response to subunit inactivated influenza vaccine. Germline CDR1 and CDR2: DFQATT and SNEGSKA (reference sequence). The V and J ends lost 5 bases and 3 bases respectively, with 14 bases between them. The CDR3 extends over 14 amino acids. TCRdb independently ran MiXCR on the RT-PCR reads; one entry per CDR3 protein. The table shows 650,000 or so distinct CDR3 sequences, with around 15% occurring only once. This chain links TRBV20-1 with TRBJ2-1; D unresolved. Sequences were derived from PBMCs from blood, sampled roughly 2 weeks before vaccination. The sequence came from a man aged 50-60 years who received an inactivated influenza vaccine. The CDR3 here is CSAASGSLYNEQFF. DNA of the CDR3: TGCAGTGCTGCGTCGGGTTCCCTCTACAATGAGCAGTTCTTC.